The 20 T cell receptor beta chains reported below all come from one sample, sequenced in a study of early T cells in non-severe SARS-CoV-2 infection. One entry per CDR3 protein, called by TCRdb with MiXCR from the 5' RACE reads. The sample records tens of thousands of distinct CDR3 sequences, more than 12% being singletons. This sample comprised whole blood, obtained at baseline. These receptor sequences come from an adult who was a healthcare worker with PCR-confirmed SARS-CoV-2 infection or an uninfected control (not recorded which).

This clonotype has a handful of counts. The chain has TRBV5-1 and TRBJ2-5; either TRBD1 or TRBD2 may fit D (5 bases each). There are 15 residues in the CDR3. Germline V gene sequence: CDR1 SGHRS, CDR2 YFSETQ. Trimming stripped 4 bases from V and 4 bases from J, with 17 bases between. In DNA form, the CDR3 reads TGCGCCAGCAGCGGAACCGGGACGGTGAGAGAGACCCAGTACTTC. It specifies CASSGTGTVRETQYF.

The J gene is TRBJ2-5, the V gene TRBV7-3; D assignment may be TRBD1 or TRBD2 (5 bases each). The CDR3 spans 13 residues. CDR1 is SGHTA, CDR2 FQGTGA, per germline. With 5 bases removed from V and 3 bases from J, the gap between germline ends came to 10 bases. CDR3 region: CASSPGAKETQYF. The DNA of the CDR3 is TGTGCCAGCAGCCCCGGGGCGAAAGAGACCCAGTACTTC.

This clonotype was recorded at least ten times. This sequence joins TRBV11-2 and TRBJ2-1, with TRBD2 identical over 11 bases. The CDR3 consists of 15 residues. The V segment lost 6 bases and the J segment 6 bases; nucleotides outside the gene matches: 7. The germline V gene has CDR1 SGHAT and CDR2 FQNNGV. The CDR3 DNA reads as TGTGCCAGCAGTAAAACTAGCGGGAGAGGCAATGAGCAGTTCTTC. It yields the protein CASSKTSGRGNEQFF. The whole variable domain, remainder taken from reference TRBV11-2 and TRBJ2-1, is EAGVAQSPRYKIIEKRQSVAFWCNPISGHATLYWYQQILGQGPKLLIQFQNNGVVDDSQLPKDRFSAERLKGVDSTLKIQPAKLEDSAVYLCASSKTSGRGNEQFFGPGTRLTVL.

V is TRBV30 and J is TRBJ1-1; D possibly corresponds to TRBD1 (6 bases). The CDR3 is made up of 12 amino acids. V lost 3 bases and J 8 bases, leaving 13 bases between the germline ends. Germline CDR1 GTSNPN, CDR2 SVGIG (reference sequence). For the CDR3, the DNA is TGTGCCTGGAGCTCACCCCAGGGGGAAGCTTTCTTT. Protein product: CAWSSPQGEAFF. The full variable domain, with the rest looked up from reference TRBV30 and TRBJ1-1, is SQTIHQWPATLVQPVGSPLSLECTVEGTSNPNLYWYRQAAGRGLQLLFYSVGIGQISSEVPQNLSASRPQDRQFILSSKKLLLSDSGFYLCAWSSPQGEAFFGQGTRLTVV.

This clonotype was found a few times. The gene calls are TRBV18 and TRBJ2-1; D may be TRBD1 (6 bases). This CDR3 spans 13 amino acids. Germline CDR1 and CDR2: KGHSH and LQKENI. V was pared by 4 bases and J by 9 bases, with 13 bases between. The chain's CDR3 is CASSLNRVVEQFF. CDR3 sequence (DNA): TGTGCCAGCTCACTGAACAGGGTTGTTGAGCAGTTCTTC.

The rearrangement joins TRBV12-3 or TRBV12-4 to TRBJ1-3, with D maybe TRBD1 (6 bases). V was pared by 2 bases and J by 4 bases, with 9 bases between. The CDR3 is 14 residues long. As DNA, the CDR3 is TGTGCCAGCAGTTTATCAGGGGCCGGAAACACCATATATTTT. It encodes CASSLSGAGNTIYF.

This clonotype was counted between two and nine times. The V and J genes are TRBV5-4 and TRBJ2-1; D gene uncertain. The CDR3 extends over 14 amino acids. Trimming pared 4 bases from V and 3 bases from J, leaving 11 bases between. Germline lookup yields CDR1 SGHNT and CDR2 YYREEE (reference sequence). CDR3 loop: CASSPGRNYNEQFF. In DNA form, the CDR3 reads TGTGCCAGCAGCCCCGGTAGGAACTACAATGAGCAGTTCTTC.

This clonotype was recorded a few times. The V and J genes are TRBV7-9 and TRBJ2-5; D gene ambiguous. V shed 2 bases and J shed 8 bases, with 9 bases lying between them. Per the germline V gene, CDR1 is SEHNR and CDR2 is FQNEAQ (reference sequence). This CDR3 is built from 12 residues. CDR3 sequence: CASSLNQPTQYF. CDR3 DNA sequence: TGTGCCAGCAGCTTAAACCAGCCTACCCAGTACTTC.

This clonotype was counted a few times. This sequence joins TRBV2 and TRBJ2-5, with D hard to call. Trimming left V 6 bases short and J 3 bases short, with 8 bases between. The CDR3 runs 12 residues. Germline assignment: CDR1 SNHLY and CDR2 FYNNEI. The CDR3 loop is CASSSDKETQYF. The CDR3 DNA follows: TGTGCCAGCAGCTCAGATAAAGAGACCCAGTACTTC.

The genes are TRBV20-1 and TRBJ1-1, with 7 nucleotides matching TRBD1. Trimming cost V 5 bases and J 2 bases; bases outside gene matches: 11. The CDR3 length is 15 residues. Germline CDR1 reads DFQATT; CDR2 reads SNEGSKA (reference sequence). The DNA of the CDR3 is TGCAGTGCTCCAGGGGGGGCAGAAAGAAACACTGAAGCTTTCTTT. The encoded protein is CSAPGGAERNTEAFF.

This chain joins TRBV27 and TRBJ2-3, with D tentatively TRBD2 (5 bases). The CDR3 is 16 amino acids. CDR1 and CDR2 (germline): MNHEY, SMNVEV (reference sequence). Trimming took off 0 bases at V and 3 bases at J, with 13 bases between the two ends. CDR3 loop: CASSLSVGVRTDTQYF. For the CDR3, the DNA is TGTGCCAGCAGTTTATCGGTCGGGGTACGAACAGATACGCAGTATTTT.

A few counts support this clonotype. The chain joins TRBV9 to TRBJ2-2; D is possibly TRBD1 (5 bases). The CDR3 has 14 amino acids. Trimming removed 0 bases at V and 3 bases at J, with 6 bases between. Germline loops: CDR1 SGDLS, CDR2 YYNGEE. The CDR3 DNA reads TGTGCCAGCAGCGTAGTAGGGGACACCGGGGAGCTGTTTTTT. Amino acid sequence: CASSVVGDTGELFF.

V is TRBV11-2 and J is TRBJ2-1; 9 bases agree with TRBD2. The CDR3 consists of 16 residues. The trim removed 5 bases at V and 0 bases at J, leaving 5 bases unmatched. Germline V CDR1 and CDR2: SGHAT, FQNNGV. The CDR3 nucleotides are TGTGCCAGCAGCCGGACTAGCGCCCTCTCCTACAATGAGCAGTTCTTC. Amino acids: CASSRTSALSYNEQFF.

Sample share makes this clonotype medium-sized. The rearrangement links TRBV7-6 to TRBJ2-7, with D perhaps matching TRBD1 or TRBD2 (6 bases each). The germline V gene has CDR1 SGHVS and CDR2 FNYEAQ. There are 13 residues in the CDR3. V was pared by 1 base and J by 5 bases, with 9 bases between. DNA for the CDR3: TGTGCCAGCAGCTTAGAGGGGGGCCACGAGCAGTACTTC. Translated: CASSLEGGHEQYF.

This clonotype was picked up many times. The chain carries TRBV20-1 and TRBJ2-3; 13 bases fit TRBD2. The trim removed 6 bases at V and 3 bases at J, leaving 15 bases unmatched. The CDR3 spans 18 residues. Looked up from germline, CDR1 is DFQATT and CDR2 is SNEGSKA (reference sequence). Here the CDR3 reads CSAPGLAGATTPTDTQYF. For the CDR3, the DNA is TGCAGTGCACCCGGACTAGCGGGGGCGACCACCCCAACAGATACGCAGTATTTT.

This clonotype was counted a few times. The chain recombines TRBV27 with TRBJ2-1, with a weak D call TRBD1 (6 bases). Trimming left V 6 bases short and J 1 base short, with 19 bases between. The germline CDR1 and CDR2 sequences are MNHEY and SMNVEV (reference sequence). This CDR3 is built from 17 residues. CDR3 coding DNA: TGTGCCAGCAGCTTTAAAACCGGGACACCTTCCTACAATGAGCAGTTCTTC. Residues: CASSFKTGTPSYNEQFF.

This clonotype has at least ten counts. This chain links TRBV28 with TRBJ2-7; 9 bases align to TRBD2. The germline V gene has CDR1 MDHEN and CDR2 SYDVKM. The CDR3 totals 14 residues. The junction had 13 bases not matched to a gene; V was cut back by 6 bases and J by 10 bases. CDR3 region: CASSTPGTSTPQYF. The CDR3 region has the DNA TGTGCCAGCAGCACCCCCGGGACTAGCACGCCACAGTACTTC.

The J gene is TRBJ2-1, the V gene TRBV12-3 or TRBV12-4; no clear D gene. The CDR3 totals 12 residues. Trimming took off 5 bases at V and 9 bases at J, with 11 bases between the two ends. The CDR3 loop is CASSPQSGEQFF. The CDR3 DNA reads as TGTGCCAGCAGTCCACAGTCCGGTGAGCAGTTCTTC.

The chain joins TRBV7-8 to TRBJ2-3; D is undetermined. The CDR3 has 14 amino acids. V was cut by 3 bases and J by 1 base, with 8 bases left in between. Germline lookup yields CDR1 SGHVS and CDR2 FQNEAQ. The DNA for the CDR3 is TGTGCCAGCAGCTTCCGCGGCCGCACAGATACGCAGTATTTT. Amino acid sequence: CASSFRGRTDTQYF.

This clonotype has at least ten counts. V gene TRBV6-2 or TRBV6-3 combines with J gene TRBJ2-7, with 8 bases aligning to TRBD2. Germline CDR1 and CDR2: MNHEY and SVGEGT. V trimming: 6 bases; J trimming: 3 bases; junction bases outside the gene matches: 1. This CDR3 contains 12 residues. The CDR3 coding sequence is TGTGCCAGCAGCGGGAGGGACTACGAGCAGTACTTC. It encodes CASSGRDYEQYF.